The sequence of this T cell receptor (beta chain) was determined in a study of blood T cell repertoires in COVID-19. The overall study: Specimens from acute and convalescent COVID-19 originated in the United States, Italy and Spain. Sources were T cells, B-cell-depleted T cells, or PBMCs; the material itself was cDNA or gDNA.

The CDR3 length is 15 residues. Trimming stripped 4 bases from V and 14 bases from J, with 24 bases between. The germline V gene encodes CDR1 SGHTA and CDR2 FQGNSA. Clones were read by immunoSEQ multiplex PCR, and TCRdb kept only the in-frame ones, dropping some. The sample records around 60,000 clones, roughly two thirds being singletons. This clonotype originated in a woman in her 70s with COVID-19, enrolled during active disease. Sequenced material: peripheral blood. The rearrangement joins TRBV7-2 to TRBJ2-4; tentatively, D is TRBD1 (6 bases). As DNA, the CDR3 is TGTGCCAGCAGCTCTAACGGGGCAGGGGTTGCTTTTGAGTACTTC. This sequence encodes CASSSNGAGVAFEYF.